There are many counts of the clone carrying this T cell receptor beta chain. Its antigen is not identified. This specimen belongs to a study of T cells in Graves' hyperthyroidism and ophthalmopathy. An absence of ophthalmopathy progression within 18 months meant stable Graves' hyperthyroidism. The CDR3 consists of 17 residues. Germline trimming cut 5 bases from V and 0 bases from J; bases unmatched to any gene: 10. Germline V gives CDR1 SGHTA, CDR2 FQGTGA. TCR beta CDR3 regions were amplified from RNA. HTBI primers were employed in a first-round RT-PCR of the TCR CDR3. TCRdb re-called the multiplex PCR reads with MiXCR, one entry per CDR3 protein. This table has 610,000 or so distinct CDR3 sequences, 35% to 55% appearing once. General study findings and limits: Stable hyperthyroidism was told apart from ophthalmopathy by a model built on 13 V-J features. Most expanded thyroid clonotypes above 0.001 recurred in blood.

J is TRBJ1-1 and V is TRBV7-3, with 9 bases that match TRBD1. This TCR came from a woman in her late teens or twenties with Graves' hyperthyroidism. Sequencing was done on a sample of peripheral blood or thyroid tissue (not recorded which). DNA of the CDR3: TGTGCCAGCAGCACCGGACAGGGGAATGGGATGAACACTGAAGCTTTCTTT. It yields the protein CASSTGQGNGMNTEAFF. Full variable domain (missing parts from reference TRBV7-3 and TRBJ1-1): GAGVSQTPSNKVTEKGKYVELRCDPISGHTALYWYRQSLGQGPEFLIYFQGTGAADDSGLPNDRFFAVRPEGSVSTLKIQRTERGDSAVYLCASSTGQGNGMNTEAFFGQGTRLTVV.